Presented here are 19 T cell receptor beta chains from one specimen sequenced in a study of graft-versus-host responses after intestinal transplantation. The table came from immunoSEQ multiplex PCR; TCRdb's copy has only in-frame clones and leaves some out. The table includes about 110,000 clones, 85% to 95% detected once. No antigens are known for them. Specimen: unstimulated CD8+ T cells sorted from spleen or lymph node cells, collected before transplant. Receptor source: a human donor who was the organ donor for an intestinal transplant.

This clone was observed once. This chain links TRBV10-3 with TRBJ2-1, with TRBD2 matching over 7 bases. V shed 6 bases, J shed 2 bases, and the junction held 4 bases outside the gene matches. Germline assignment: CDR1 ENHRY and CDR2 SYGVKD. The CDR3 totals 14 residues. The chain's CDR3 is CAIRGGETYNEQFF. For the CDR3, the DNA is TGTGCCATCAGGGGGGGGGAAACCTACAATGAGCAGTTCTTC.

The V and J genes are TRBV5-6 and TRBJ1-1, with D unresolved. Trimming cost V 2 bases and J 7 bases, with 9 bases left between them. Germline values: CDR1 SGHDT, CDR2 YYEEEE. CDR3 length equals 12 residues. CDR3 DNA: TGTGCCAGCAGCTTTGTAGGGAATGAAGCTTTCTTT. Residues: CASSFVGNEAFF.

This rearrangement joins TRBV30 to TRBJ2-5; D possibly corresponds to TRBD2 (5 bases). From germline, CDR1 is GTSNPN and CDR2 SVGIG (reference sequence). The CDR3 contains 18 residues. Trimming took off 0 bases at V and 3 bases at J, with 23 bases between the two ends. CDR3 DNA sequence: TGTGCCTGGAGTGTAATTAGGGTAAAGCGGAGGCCCGAAGAGACCCAGTACTTC. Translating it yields CAWSVIRVKRRPEETQYF.

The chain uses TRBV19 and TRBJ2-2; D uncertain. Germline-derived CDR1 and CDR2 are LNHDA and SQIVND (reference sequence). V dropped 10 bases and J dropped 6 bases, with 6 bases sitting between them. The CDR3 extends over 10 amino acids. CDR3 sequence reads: CATLAGELFF. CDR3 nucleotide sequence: TGTGCCACCTTGGCCGGGGAGCTGTTTTTT.

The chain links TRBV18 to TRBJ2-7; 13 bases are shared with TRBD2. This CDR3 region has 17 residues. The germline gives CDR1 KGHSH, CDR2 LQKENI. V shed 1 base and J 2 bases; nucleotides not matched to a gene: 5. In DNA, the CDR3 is TGTGCCAGCTCACCACAAACGGGACTAGCGGGACCCTACGAGCAGTACTTC. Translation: CASSPQTGLAGPYEQYF.

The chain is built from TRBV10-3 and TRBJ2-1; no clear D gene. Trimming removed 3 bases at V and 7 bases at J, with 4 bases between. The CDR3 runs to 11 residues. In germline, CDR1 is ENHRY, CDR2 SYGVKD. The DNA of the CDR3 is TGTGCCATCAGTGAATCAAATGAGCAGTTCTTC. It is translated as CAISESNEQFF.

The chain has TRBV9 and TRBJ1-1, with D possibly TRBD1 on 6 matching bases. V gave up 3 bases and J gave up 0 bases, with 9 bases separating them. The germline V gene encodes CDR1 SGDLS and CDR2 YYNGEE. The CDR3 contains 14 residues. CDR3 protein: CASSETGLNTEAFF. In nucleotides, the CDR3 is TGTGCCAGCAGCGAAACAGGGTTGAACACTGAAGCTTTCTTT.

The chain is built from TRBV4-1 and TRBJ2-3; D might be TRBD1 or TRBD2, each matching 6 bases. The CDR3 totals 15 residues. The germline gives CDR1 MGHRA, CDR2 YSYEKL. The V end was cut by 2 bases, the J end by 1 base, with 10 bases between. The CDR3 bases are TGCGCCAGCAGCCAATTGAGGGGGGGCACAGATACGCAGTATTTT. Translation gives CASSQLRGGTDTQYF.

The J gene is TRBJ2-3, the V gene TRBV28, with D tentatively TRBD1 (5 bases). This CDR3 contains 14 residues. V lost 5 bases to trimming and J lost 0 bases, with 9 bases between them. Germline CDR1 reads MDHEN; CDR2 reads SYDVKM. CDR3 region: CASSPDSSTDTQYF. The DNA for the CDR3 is TGTGCCAGCAGTCCCGACAGTAGCACAGATACGCAGTATTTT.

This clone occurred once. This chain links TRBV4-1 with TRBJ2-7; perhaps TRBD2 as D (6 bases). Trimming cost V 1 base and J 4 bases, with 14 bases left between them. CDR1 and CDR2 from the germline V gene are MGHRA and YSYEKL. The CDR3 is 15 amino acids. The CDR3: CASSQGPGDGYEQYF. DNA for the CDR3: TGCGCCAGCAGCCAAGGTCCGGGAGACGGGTACGAGCAGTACTTC.

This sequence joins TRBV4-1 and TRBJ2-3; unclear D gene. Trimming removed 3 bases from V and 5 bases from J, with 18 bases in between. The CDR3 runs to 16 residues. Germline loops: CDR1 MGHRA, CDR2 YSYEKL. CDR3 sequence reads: CASSHAYSGERDTQYF. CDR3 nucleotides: TGCGCCAGCAGCCATGCTTATTCGGGTGAGAGAGATACGCAGTATTTT.

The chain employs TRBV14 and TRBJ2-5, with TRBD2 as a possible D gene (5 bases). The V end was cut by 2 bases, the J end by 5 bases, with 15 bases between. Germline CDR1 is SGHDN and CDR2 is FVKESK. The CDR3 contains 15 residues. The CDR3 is CASSQFRGGLETQYF. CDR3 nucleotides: TGTGCCAGCAGCCAATTCCGAGGAGGATTGGAGACCCAGTACTTC.

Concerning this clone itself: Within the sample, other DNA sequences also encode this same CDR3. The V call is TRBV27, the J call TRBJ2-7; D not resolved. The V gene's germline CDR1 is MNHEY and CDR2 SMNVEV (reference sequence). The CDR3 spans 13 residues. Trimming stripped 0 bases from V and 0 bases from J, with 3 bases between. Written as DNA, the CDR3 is TGTGCCAGCAGTTTATCTCTCTCCTACGAGCAGTACTTC. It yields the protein CASSLSLSYEQYF.

CDR3 sequence (DNA): TGTGCCAGCAGCTCAATGGGAGGTTTCCAAACCGGGGAGCTGTTTTTT. Its translation is CASSSMGGFQTGELFF. The genes are TRBV13 and TRBJ2-2, with a possible D match to TRBD2 (6 bases). V was shortened by 4 bases and J by 5 bases, with 17 bases between the two germline ends. There are 16 residues in the CDR3. Germline CDR1 PRHDT, CDR2 FYEKMQ (reference sequence).

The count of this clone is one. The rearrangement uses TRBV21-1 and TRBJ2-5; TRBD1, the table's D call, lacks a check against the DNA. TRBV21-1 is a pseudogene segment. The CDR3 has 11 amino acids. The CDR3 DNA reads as TGTGCCAGCAGGGGCGAAGAGACCCAGTACTTC. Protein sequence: CASRGEETQYF.

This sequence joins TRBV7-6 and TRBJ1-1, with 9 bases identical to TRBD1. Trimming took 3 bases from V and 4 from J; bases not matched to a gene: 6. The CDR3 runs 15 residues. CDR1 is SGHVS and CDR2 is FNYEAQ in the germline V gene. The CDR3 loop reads CASSFPETGGTEAFF. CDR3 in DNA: TGTGCCAGCAGCTTTCCCGAGACAGGGGGCACTGAAGCTTTCTTT.

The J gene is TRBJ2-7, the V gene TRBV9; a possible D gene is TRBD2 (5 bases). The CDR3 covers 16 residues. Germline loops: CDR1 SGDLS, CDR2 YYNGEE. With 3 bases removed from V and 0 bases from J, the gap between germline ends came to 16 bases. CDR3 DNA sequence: TGTGCCAGCAGCGCCGGAACTAGTCCCAGCTCCTACGAGCAGTACTTC. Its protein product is CASSAGTSPSSYEQYF.

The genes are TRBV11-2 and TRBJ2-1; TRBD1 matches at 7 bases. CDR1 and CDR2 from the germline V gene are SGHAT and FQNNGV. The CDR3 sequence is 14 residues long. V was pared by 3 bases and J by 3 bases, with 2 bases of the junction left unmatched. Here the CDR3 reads CASSLRQGYNEQFF. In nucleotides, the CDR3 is TGTGCCAGCAGCTTGAGACAGGGCTACAATGAGCAGTTCTTC.

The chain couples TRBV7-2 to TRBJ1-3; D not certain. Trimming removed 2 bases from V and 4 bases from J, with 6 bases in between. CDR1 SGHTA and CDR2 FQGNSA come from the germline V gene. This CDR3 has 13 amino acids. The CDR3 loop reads CASSLLSGNTIYF. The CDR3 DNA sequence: TGTGCCAGCAGCTTATTATCGGGAAACACCATATATTTT.